The 31 T cell receptor beta chains listed next were all sequenced from one sample in a study of blood T cell repertoires in COVID-19. Libraries were prepared by immunoSEQ multiplex PCR; TCRdb keeps only in-frame clonotypes and omits some of them. The sample records about 60,000 clones, roughly three quarters being singletons. The source material was peripheral blood. These receptors all come from a human donor in a cohort sampled during active COVID-19.

The chain has TRBV3-1 (or the pseudogene TRBV3-2) and TRBJ2-3, with D unresolved. Trimming cost V 4 bases and J 1 base, with 15 bases left between them. This CDR3 region has 16 residues. In germline, CDR1 is LGHDT, CDR2 YNNKEL (reference sequence). The CDR3 DNA follows: TGTGCCAGCAGCCCTAGTAGAAACTGGGGCACAGATACGCAGTATTTT. Amino acids: CASSPSRNWGTDTQYF.

As DNA, the CDR3 is TGTGCCAGCAGAGGACAGCTTTCCTACGAGCAGTACTTC. As protein: CASRGQLSYEQYF. This chain links TRBV11-2 with TRBJ2-7; TRBD1 is a possible D gene (6 bases). Per the germline V gene, CDR1 is SGHAT and CDR2 is FQNNGV. Trimming shortened V by 6 bases and J by 1 base, and 10 bases separated the two germline ends. There are 13 residues in the CDR3.

V gene TRBV19 combines with J gene TRBJ2-1; 8 bases line up with TRBD2. Trimming at V came to 1 base and at J to 0 bases, leaving 2 bases not matched to a gene. Germline CDR1 LNHDA, CDR2 SQIVND (reference sequence). There are 16 residues in the CDR3. In DNA form, the CDR3 reads TGTGCCAGTAGTATAGCGGGAGGGGGCTCCTACAATGAGCAGTTCTTC. This codes for CASSIAGGGSYNEQFF.

The chain carries TRBV7-2 and TRBJ2-3; a possible D gene is TRBD1 (6 bases). Germline CDR1 reads SGHTA; CDR2 reads FQGNSA. Trimming took off 5 bases at V and 6 bases at J, with 12 bases between the two ends. The CDR3 runs 13 residues. The CDR3 region is CASSPDRRDTQYF. Here the CDR3 DNA reads TGTGCCAGCAGCCCGGACAGACGGGATACGCAGTATTTT.

The chain employs TRBV27 and TRBJ2-3; 10 bases fit TRBD2. The CDR3 loop spans 15 amino acids. From germline, CDR1 is MNHEY and CDR2 SMNVEV (reference sequence). The ends lost 6 bases at V and 6 bases at J; junction bases unmatched: 9. The CDR3 DNA is TGTGCCAGCAGATCTATAGCGGGAGGCGGGGATACGCAGTATTTT. Translation gives CASRSIAGGGDTQYF.

The rearrangement joins TRBV18 to TRBJ2-1; 11 positions agree with TRBD1. The germline gives CDR1 KGHSH, CDR2 LQKENI. The length of the CDR3 is 15 residues. The J segment lost 3 bases and the V segment lost 3 bases, leaving 1 base of the junction unmatched. The CDR3 nucleotides are TGTGCCAGCTCACCGGGACAGGGGGGCTACAATGAGCAGTTCTTC. It codes for CASSPGQGGYNEQFF.

The chain combines TRBV5-6 with TRBJ2-3; 8 bases map to TRBD2. CDR1 and CDR2 (germline): SGHDT, YYEEEE. V lost 0 bases and J lost 2; bases outside the gene matches: 5. The CDR3 consists of 16 residues. CDR3 DNA sequence: TGTGCCAGCAGCTTGGCACTTAGCGGGAACACAGATACGCAGTATTTT. Translated, it gives CASSLALSGNTDTQYF.

In this sample, this clone turned up many times. V is TRBV18 and J is TRBJ2-6; the D gene is possibly TRBD1 (6 bases). The CDR3 length is 18 residues. Per germline, CDR1 KGHSH and CDR2 LQKENI. Trimming took off 5 bases at V and 0 bases at J, with 17 bases between the two ends. As DNA, the CDR3 is TGTGCCAGCTCATTACAGGGTTTTTTCTCCTCTGGGGCCAACGTCCTGACTTTC. Translation gives CASSLQGFFSSGANVLTF. The full variable domain, its missing parts supplied by reference TRBV18 and TRBJ2-6, is NAGVMQNPRHLVRRRGQEARLRCSPMKGHSHVYWYRQLPEEGLKFMVYLQKENIIDESGMPKERFSAEFPKEGPSILRIQQVVRGDSAAYFCASSLQGFFSSGANVLTFGAGSRLTVL.

J is TRBJ2-2 and V is TRBV5-1, with 7 bases matching TRBD1. Germline values: CDR1 SGHRS, CDR2 YFSETQ. V was clipped by 4 bases and J by 6 bases; unmatched bases: 12. CDR3 size: 16 residues. CDR3: CASSPRQGEVAGELFF. The CDR3 coding sequence is TGCGCCAGCAGCCCCCGACAGGGCGAGGTGGCCGGGGAGCTGTTTTTT.

The chain uses TRBV3-1 (or the pseudogene TRBV3-2) and TRBJ1-1; no clear D. This CDR3 has 13 amino acids. The germline V gene has CDR1 LGHDT and CDR2 YNNKEL (reference sequence). Trimming took off 0 bases at V and 2 bases at J, with 4 bases between the two ends. The CDR3 DNA is TGTGCCAGCAGCCAAGATCCAAACACTGAAGCTTTCTTT. This gives the protein CASSQDPNTEAFF.

CDR3 protein: CASSVGGTGGFYEQYF. The CDR3, as DNA: TGTGCCAGCAGCGTAGGGGGGACAGGCGGATTCTACGAGCAGTACTTC. The V and J genes are TRBV9 and TRBJ2-7; 8 nucleotides match TRBD1. Germline CDR1 is SGDLS and CDR2 is YYNGEE. V was clipped by 0 bases and J by 3 bases; unmatched bases: 8. The CDR3 length is 16 residues.

This clone appeared once. At one of its ends the junction is not consistent with the germline gene, which may arise from a read error. The chain joins TRBV7-9 to TRBJ2-7; 7 nucleotides match TRBD1. The germline CDR1 and CDR2 sequences are SEHNR and FQNEAQ (reference sequence). The CDR3 runs 14 residues. The CDR3 DNA follows: TGTGCCAGCAGCCGGACCGAGACAGGGCCTCCCCGGCACTTC. Translation: CASSRTETGPPRHF.

The chain carries TRBV4-1 and TRBJ2-3; the D gene is possibly TRBD2 (6 bases). V was shortened by 0 bases and J by 2 bases, with 18 bases between the two germline ends. This CDR3 is built from 18 residues. Germline lookup yields CDR1 MGHRA and CDR2 YSYEKL. CDR3: CASSQDRMRGVVTDTQYF. CDR3 nucleotides: TGCGCCAGCAGCCAAGATCGAATGCGGGGTGTGGTCACAGATACGCAGTATTTT.

DNA of the CDR3: TGTGCCAGCAGTTATTCGGGAGACAATGAGCAGTTCTTC. It translates to CASSYSGDNEQFF. This chain joins TRBV6-5 and TRBJ2-1; possible D gene TRBD2, 6 bases. Germline CDR1 is MNHEY and CDR2 is SVGAGI. CDR3 length: 13 residues. Trimming shortened V by 3 bases and J by 5 bases, and 8 bases separated the two germline ends.

The chain recombines TRBV6-5 with TRBJ2-5; 8 bases fit TRBD2. Germline V CDR1 and CDR2: MNHEY, SVGAGI. J was trimmed by 5 bases and V by 6 bases; bases with no gene match: 8. The CDR3 spans 14 residues. The DNA of the CDR3 is TGTGCCAGCAGCCAAAGCGGGAGAATGGAGACCCAGTACTTC. This gives the protein CASSQSGRMETQYF.

The chain is built from TRBV2 and TRBJ1-2, with TRBD1 matching 9 bases. This CDR3 spans 14 amino acids. The V segment lost 6 bases and the J segment 6 bases; nucleotides outside the gene matches: 8. In germline, CDR1 is SNHLY, CDR2 FYNNEI. The CDR3 region has the DNA TGTGCCAGCAGCTCACAGGGGGCGATCGATGGCTACACCTTC. Its translation is CASSSQGAIDGYTF.

This clone has just a few counts. The V gene is TRBV4-3, the J gene TRBJ1-5, with D perhaps TRBD1 (5 bases). Trimming cost V 1 base and J 2 bases, with 9 bases left between them. Germline lookup yields CDR1 LGHNA and CDR2 YSLEER. This CDR3 has 15 residues. CDR3 DNA sequence: TGCGCCAGCAGCCAAGCCTGGGGCGGCAATCAGCCCCAGCATTTT. Translating gives CASSQAWGGNQPQHF.

This chain links TRBV4-3 with TRBJ2-5; TRBD2 aligns across 7 bases. Looked up from germline, CDR1 is LGHNA and CDR2 is YSLEER. This CDR3 is 14 amino acids long. V shed 1 base, J shed 4 bases, and the junction held 3 bases outside the gene matches. Written as DNA, the CDR3 is TGCGCCAGCAGCCAAGCGGGGGGTGCAGAGACCCAGTACTTC. Its translation is CASSQAGGAETQYF.

The chain couples TRBV11-2 to TRBJ2-7; D is possibly TRBD2 (5 bases). The CDR3 totals 12 residues. With 1 base removed from V and 6 bases from J, the gap between germline ends came to 7 bases. Germline lookup yields CDR1 SGHAT and CDR2 FQNNGV. CDR3 nucleotide sequence: TGTGCCAGCAGCTTAGTTGGAGGCGAGCAGTACTTC. Protein sequence: CASSLVGGEQYF.

The CDR3 region has the DNA TGTGCCGGAGGCAGGTCCTATAATTCACCCCTCCACTTT. It translates to CAGGRSYNSPLHF. The chain carries TRBV6-5 and TRBJ1-6, with D hard to call. This CDR3 contains 13 residues. Germline CDR1 MNHEY, CDR2 SVGAGI. V was trimmed by 11 bases and J by 1 base, leaving 9 bases between them.

The rearrangement links TRBV9 to TRBJ2-2; 7 nucleotides line up with TRBD2. The germline CDR1 and CDR2 sequences are SGDLS and YYNGEE. The CDR3 covers 18 residues. After removal of 3 bases from V and 0 bases from J, the junction contained 11 bases not matched to a gene. The CDR3 coding sequence is TGTGCCAGCAGCGCTGGTTTACTAGCGCCCTCGAACACCGGGGAGCTGTTTTTT. As protein: CASSAGLLAPSNTGELFF.

This chain joins TRBV20-1 and TRBJ2-3; TRBD1 is a possible D gene (6 bases). The length of the CDR3 is 15 residues. Trimming took off 3 bases at V and 4 bases at J, with 17 bases between the two ends. Germline V gene sequence: CDR1 DFQATT, CDR2 SNEGSKA (reference sequence). CDR3 bases: TGCAGTGCTAGTGACCCAGGGGTAGGTCCAGATACGCAGTATTTT. Its translation is CSASDPGVGPDTQYF.

The gene calls are TRBV18 and TRBJ1-5; no reliable D call. Germline V gene sequence: CDR1 KGHSH, CDR2 LQKENI. The CDR3 totals 13 residues. V shed 1 base and J shed 7 bases, with 8 bases lying between them. The CDR3 is CASSPRKRQPQHF. The CDR3 coding sequence is TGTGCCAGCTCACCACGCAAGAGGCAGCCCCAGCATTTT.

The chain links TRBV11-2 to TRBJ1-1, with D maybe TRBD1 (5 bases). Per germline, CDR1 SGHAT and CDR2 FQNNGV. This CDR3 has 15 residues. V lost 4 bases and J 0 bases, leaving 12 bases between the germline ends. In DNA form, the CDR3 reads TGTGCCAGCAGCTCGGGCAGGGATTTGAACACTGAAGCTTTCTTT. Protein product: CASSSGRDLNTEAFF.

This clone was recorded once. The chain employs TRBV30 and TRBJ1-5, with D perhaps TRBD1 (6 bases). Germline CDR1 GTSNPN, CDR2 SVGIG (reference sequence). The CDR3 is 15 residues long. V was trimmed by 2 bases and J by 0 bases, leaving 11 bases between them. CDR3 nucleotide sequence: TGTGCCTGGAGTACAGGGACGTATAGCAATCAGCCCCAGCATTTT. As protein: CAWSTGTYSNQPQHF.

This clone has a handful of counts. The chain has TRBV9 and TRBJ2-1; maybe TRBD2 (6 bases). Trimming took off 4 bases at V and 6 bases at J, with 11 bases between the two ends. The CDR3 is 13 amino acids. The germline V gene has CDR1 SGDLS and CDR2 YYNGEE. CDR3 sequence reads: CASSLVGGNEQFF. The CDR3 coding sequence is TGTGCCAGCAGCCTAGTGGGAGGCAATGAGCAGTTCTTC.

The rearrangement joins TRBV11-3 to TRBJ2-5; tentatively, D is TRBD1 (5 bases). The germline V gene has CDR1 SGHNT and CDR2 YENEEA. Trimming left V 1 base short and J 4 bases short, with 13 bases between. The CDR3 has 15 amino acids. The CDR3 reads CASSLGRTTPETQYF. The CDR3 DNA is TGTGCCAGCAGCTTAGGGCGGACAACCCCAGAGACCCAGTACTTC.

This chain connects TRBV4-2 to TRBJ2-7, with unresolved D. V lost 4 bases, J lost 1 base, and 11 bases lay in between. The CDR3 runs to 14 residues. CDR1 and CDR2 (germline): LGHNA, YNFKEQ. CDR3 sequence (DNA): TGTGCCAGCAGCCGTGATGGCCAATCCTACGAGCAGTACTTC. It codes for CASSRDGQSYEQYF.

The V gene is TRBV5-1, the J gene TRBJ1-1; maybe TRBD1 (5 bases). This CDR3 has 15 residues. V lost 0 bases and J lost 4, with 13 bases in between. Germline CDR1 and CDR2: SGHRS and YFSETQ. CDR3 nucleotides: TGCGCCAGCAGCTTGGAAGGCAGTAGGGGCACTGAAGCTTTCTTT. Translating gives CASSLEGSRGTEAFF.

The rearrangement uses TRBV10-2 and TRBJ2-5; perhaps TRBD1 as D (5 bases). Between the trimmed V and J ends, which lost 5 bases and 5 bases, there was a span of 21 bases. The germline gives CDR1 WSHSY, CDR2 SAAADI. CDR3 length: 16 amino acids. As DNA, the CDR3 is TGCGCCAGCAGTCCCCCTAGAGGTTTGGGGCGGGAGACCCAGTACTTC. Amino acids: CASSPPRGLGRETQYF.

The genes are TRBV3-1 (or the pseudogene TRBV3-2) and TRBJ1-1, with TRBD1 matching 12 bases. This CDR3 comprises 18 residues. CDR1 is LGHDT and CDR2 is YNNKEL in the germline V gene (reference sequence). J gave up 4 bases and V 1 base, and 10 bases lay outside the gene matches. CDR3 sequence: CASSQVAGQGARSTEAFF. DNA for the CDR3: TGTGCCAGCAGCCAAGTCGCGGGACAGGGGGCGCGAAGCACTGAAGCTTTCTTT.